Reported below is one T cell receptor (beta chain). Antigen unknown. The sample is drawn from a study of blood T cells in healthy people across ages. General study points: Across samples, TCR beta diversity tracked strongly with naive T cell percentage. Donor CMV infection status was unknown, possibly confounding age-related changes in expanded clonotypes.

Then a second PCR, running about 6 to 12 cycles, was carried out with a sample-barcoded 5' primer and a J-beta primer mix. In TCRdb, the 5' RACE reads were re-called with MiXCR into one record per CDR3 protein. This sample has about 650,000 distinct CDR3 sequences; less than 40% occur once, and the top ten carry about 16%. This CDR3 has 15 amino acids. CDR1 SGHTA and CDR2 FQGNSA come from the germline V gene. V was clipped by 3 bases and J by 4 bases; unmatched bases: 5. This chain links TRBV7-2 with TRBJ2-3; 9 nucleotides agree with TRBD2. This clonotype was obtained from an elderly woman in good health. Sequencing used blood. The CDR3 bases are TGTGCCAGCAGCTTGGGACTAGCCCTGTCAGATACGCAGTATTTT. Translated, it gives CASSLGLALSDTQYF. Filled out from reference TRBV7-2 and TRBJ2-3, the complete variable domain reads GAGVSQSPSNKVTEKGKDVELRCDPISGHTALYWYRQSLGQGLEFLIYFQGNSAPDKSGLPSDRFSAERTGGSVSTLTIQRTQQEDSAVYLCASSLGLALSDTQYFGPGTRLTVL.